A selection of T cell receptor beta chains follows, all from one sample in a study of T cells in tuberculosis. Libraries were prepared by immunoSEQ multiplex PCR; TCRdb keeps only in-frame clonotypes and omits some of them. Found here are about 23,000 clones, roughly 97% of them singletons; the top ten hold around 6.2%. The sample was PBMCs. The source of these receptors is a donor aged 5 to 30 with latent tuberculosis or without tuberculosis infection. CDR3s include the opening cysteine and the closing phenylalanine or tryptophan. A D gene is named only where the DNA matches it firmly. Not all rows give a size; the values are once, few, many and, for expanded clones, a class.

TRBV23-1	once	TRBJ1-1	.	CASTHPGRALRAFF	TGCGCCAGCACCCATCCGGGGAGGGCCTTGAGGGCTTTCTTT
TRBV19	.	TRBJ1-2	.	CASSPDSYGYTF	TGTGCCAGTAGTCCCGACAGCTATGGCTACACCTTC
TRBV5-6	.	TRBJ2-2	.	CASSLTGRPGELFF	TGTGCCAGCAGCTTGACAGGCCGCCCCGGGGAGCTGTTTTTT
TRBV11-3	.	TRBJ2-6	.	CASSLGTTFPSGANVLTF	TGTGCCAGCAGCTTAGGGACTACCTTTCCCTCTGGGGCCAACGTCCTGACTTTC
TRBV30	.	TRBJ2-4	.	CAWSQSDRPNIQYF	TGTGCCTGGAGTCAATCCGACAGACCGAACATTCAGTACTTC
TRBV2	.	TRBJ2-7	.	CASTPPREMTYEQYF	TGTGCCAGCACCCCCCCGAGGGAGATGACCTACGAGCAGTACTTC
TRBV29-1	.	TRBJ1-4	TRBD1	CSAMTGVGEKLFF	TGCAGCGCGATGACAGGGGTTGGGGAAAAACTGTTTTTT
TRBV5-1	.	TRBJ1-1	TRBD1	CASSETGTGAFF	TGCGCCAGCAGCGAGACAGGGACGGGGGCTTTCTTT
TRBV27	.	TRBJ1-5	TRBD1	CASSGGQGASQPQHF	TGTGCCAGCAGTGGGGGACAGGGGGCCAGTCAGCCCCAGCATTTT
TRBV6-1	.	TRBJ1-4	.	CASSEAGPVGLFF	TGTGCCAGCAGTGAAGCGGGCCCTGTAGGACTGTTTTTT
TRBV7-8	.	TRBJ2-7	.	CASSLSQNSYEQYF	TGTGCCAGCAGCCTAAGCCAAAACTCCTACGAGCAGTACTTC
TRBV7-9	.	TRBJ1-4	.	CASSLVDTKPNEKLFF	TGTGCCAGCAGCTTAGTCGACACCAAACCGAATGAAAAACTGTTTTTT